This T cell receptor (beta chain) was sequenced for a study of T cells after posttransplantation cyclophosphamide. Study findings and constraints: After PTCy, TRB diversity resembled that of CNI/methotrexate controls. Blood and skin or GI T cell repertoires showed limited TRB overlap.

Profiled with immunoSEQ multiplex PCR; TCRdb holds only in-frame clones, not every one. The record shows around 10,000 clones for this sample, with no singletons present. A marrow graft followed busulfan-fludarabine conditioning, with cyclophosphamide on days +3 and +4. CDR1 and CDR2 from the germline V gene are SNHLY and FYNNEI. V trimming: 7 bases; J trimming: 8 bases; junction bases outside the gene matches: 3. This CDR3 region has 13 residues. This clone was observed at least ten times. What it binds is not known. The sequenced sample was PBMCs, obtained after allogeneic stem cell transplant with posttransplant cyclophosphamide. The receptor's source is a female patient in her thirties or forties who received an allogeneic stem cell transplant from a related donor, was CMV-positive, and had no GVHD. Some T cells may trace back to the graft donor. The chain joins TRBV2 to TRBJ1-6; 9 positions match TRBD1. The CDR3 is CASNRDRDSPLHF. The CDR3 DNA reads as TGTGCCAGCAACCGGGACAGGGATTCACCCCTCCACTTT. The whole variable domain, remainder taken from reference TRBV2 and TRBJ1-6, is EPEVTQTPSHQVTQMGQEVILRCVPISNHLYFYWYRQILGQKVEFLVSFYNNEISEKSEIFDDQFSVERPDGSNFTLKIRSTKLEDSAMYFCASNRDRDSPLHFGNGTRLTVT.